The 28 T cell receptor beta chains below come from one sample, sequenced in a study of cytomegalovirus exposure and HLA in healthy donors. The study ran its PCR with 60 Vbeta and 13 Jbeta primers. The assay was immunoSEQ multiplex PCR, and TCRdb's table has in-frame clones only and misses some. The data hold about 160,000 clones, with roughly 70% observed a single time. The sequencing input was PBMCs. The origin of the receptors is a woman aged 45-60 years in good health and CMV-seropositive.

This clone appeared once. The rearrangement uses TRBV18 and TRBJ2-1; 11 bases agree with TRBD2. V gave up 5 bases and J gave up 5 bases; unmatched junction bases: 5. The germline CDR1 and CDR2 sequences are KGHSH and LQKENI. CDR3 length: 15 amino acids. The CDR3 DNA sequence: TGTGCCAGCTCATCCACTAGCGGGGGACACAATGAGCAGTTCTTC. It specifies CASSSTSGGHNEQFF. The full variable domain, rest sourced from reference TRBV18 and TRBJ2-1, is NAGVMQNPRHLVRRRGQEARLRCSPMKGHSHVYWYRQLPEEGLKFMVYLQKENIIDESGMPKERFSAEFPKEGPSILRIQQVVRGDSAAYFCASSSTSGGHNEQFFGPGTRLTVL.

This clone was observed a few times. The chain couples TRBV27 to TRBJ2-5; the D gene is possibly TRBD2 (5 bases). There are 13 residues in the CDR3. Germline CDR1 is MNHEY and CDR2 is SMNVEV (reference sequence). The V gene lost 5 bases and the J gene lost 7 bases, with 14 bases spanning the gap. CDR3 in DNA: TGTGCCAGCAGTGTACATCTACGGGGGACCCAGTACTTC. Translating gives CASSVHLRGTQYF.

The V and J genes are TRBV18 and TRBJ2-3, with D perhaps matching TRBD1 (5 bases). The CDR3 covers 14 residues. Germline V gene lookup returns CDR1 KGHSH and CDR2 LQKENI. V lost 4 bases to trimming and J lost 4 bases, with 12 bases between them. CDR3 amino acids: CASSQGSEADTQYF. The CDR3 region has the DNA TGTGCCAGCTCACAGGGGTCCGAGGCAGATACGCAGTATTTT.

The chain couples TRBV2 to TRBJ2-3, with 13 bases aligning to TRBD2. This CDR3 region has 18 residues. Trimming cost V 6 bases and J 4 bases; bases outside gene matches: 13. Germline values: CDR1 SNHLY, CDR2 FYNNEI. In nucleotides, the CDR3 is TGTGCCAGCAGGGGACCGGGACTAGCGGGGACGGTGGCAGATACGCAGTATTTT. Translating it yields CASRGPGLAGTVADTQYF.

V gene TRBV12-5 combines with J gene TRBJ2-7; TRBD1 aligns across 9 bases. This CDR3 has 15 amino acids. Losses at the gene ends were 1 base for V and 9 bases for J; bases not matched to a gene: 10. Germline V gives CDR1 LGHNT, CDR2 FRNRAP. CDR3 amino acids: CASGLGGQGGRGQYF. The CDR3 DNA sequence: TGTGCTAGTGGTTTGGGGGGACAGGGAGGGCGCGGGCAGTACTTC. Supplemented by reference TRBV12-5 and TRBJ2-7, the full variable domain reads DARVTQTPRHKVTEMGQEVTMRCQPILGHNTVFWYRQTMMQGLELLAYFRNRAPLDDSGMPKDRFSAEMPDATLATLKIQPSEPRDSAVYFCASGLGGQGGRGQYFGPGTRLTVT.

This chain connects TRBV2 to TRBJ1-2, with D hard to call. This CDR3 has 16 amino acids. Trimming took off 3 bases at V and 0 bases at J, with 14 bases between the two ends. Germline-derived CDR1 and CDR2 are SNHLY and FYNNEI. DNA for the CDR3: TGTGCCAGCAGTGAGGATCGAGGGTTAGCTAACTATGGCTACACCTTC. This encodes CASSEDRGLANYGYTF.

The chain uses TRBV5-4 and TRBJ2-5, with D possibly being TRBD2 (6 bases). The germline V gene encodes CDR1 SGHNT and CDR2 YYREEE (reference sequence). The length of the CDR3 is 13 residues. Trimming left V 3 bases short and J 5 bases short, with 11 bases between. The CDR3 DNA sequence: TGTGCCAGCAGCTCCCGGGCGGGGGAGACCCAGTACTTC. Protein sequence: CASSSRAGETQYF.

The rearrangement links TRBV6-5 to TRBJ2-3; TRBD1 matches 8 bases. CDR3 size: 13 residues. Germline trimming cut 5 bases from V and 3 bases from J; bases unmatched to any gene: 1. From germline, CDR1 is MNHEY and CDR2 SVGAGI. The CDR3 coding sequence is TGTGCCAGCAGTCGGACAGGGACAGATACGCAGTATTTT. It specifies CASSRTGTDTQYF.

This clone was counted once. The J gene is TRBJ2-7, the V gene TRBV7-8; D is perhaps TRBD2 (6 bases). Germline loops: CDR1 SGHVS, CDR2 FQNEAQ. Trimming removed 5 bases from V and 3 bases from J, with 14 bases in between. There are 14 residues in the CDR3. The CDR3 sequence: CASSAGRNRYEQYF. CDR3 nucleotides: TGTGCCAGCAGCGCGGGACGCAACCGCTACGAGCAGTACTTC.

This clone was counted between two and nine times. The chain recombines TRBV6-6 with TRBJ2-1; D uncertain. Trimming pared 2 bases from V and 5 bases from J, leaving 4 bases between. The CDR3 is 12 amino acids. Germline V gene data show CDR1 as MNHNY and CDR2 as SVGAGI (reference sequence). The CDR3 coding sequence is TGTGCCAGCAGTTACCCAAACAATGAGCAGTTCTTC. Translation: CASSYPNNEQFF.

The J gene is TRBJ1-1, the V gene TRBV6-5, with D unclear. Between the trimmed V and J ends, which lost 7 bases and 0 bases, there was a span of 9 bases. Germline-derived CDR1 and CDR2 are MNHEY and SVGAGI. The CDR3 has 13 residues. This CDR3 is CASIMSMNTEAFF. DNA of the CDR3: TGTGCCAGCATTATGAGTATGAACACTGAAGCTTTCTTT.

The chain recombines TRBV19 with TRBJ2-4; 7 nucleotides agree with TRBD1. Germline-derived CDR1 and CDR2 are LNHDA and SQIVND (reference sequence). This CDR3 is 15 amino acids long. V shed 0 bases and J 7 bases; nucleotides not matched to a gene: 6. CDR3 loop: CASSIDPRGKNIQYF. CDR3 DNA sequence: TGTGCCAGTAGTATAGATCCCAGGGGGAAGAACATTCAGTACTTC. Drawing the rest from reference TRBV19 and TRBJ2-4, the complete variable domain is DGGITQSPKYLFRKEGQNVTLSCEQNLNHDAMYWYRQDPGQGLRLIYYSQIVNDFQKGDIAEGYSVSREKKESFPLTVTSAQKNPTAFYLCASSIDPRGKNIQYFGAGTRLSVL.

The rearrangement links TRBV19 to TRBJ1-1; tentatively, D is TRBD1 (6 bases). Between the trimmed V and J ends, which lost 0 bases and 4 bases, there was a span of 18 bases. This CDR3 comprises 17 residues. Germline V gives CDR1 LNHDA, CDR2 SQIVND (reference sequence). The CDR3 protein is CASSIERGQLGSTEAFF. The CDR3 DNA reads TGTGCCAGTAGTATAGAAAGGGGACAACTTGGGAGCACTGAAGCTTTCTTT.

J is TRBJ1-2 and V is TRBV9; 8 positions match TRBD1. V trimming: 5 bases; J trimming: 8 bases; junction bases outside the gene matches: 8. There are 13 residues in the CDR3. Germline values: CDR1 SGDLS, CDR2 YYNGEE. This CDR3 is CASSDRGYSGYTF. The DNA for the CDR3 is TGTGCCAGCAGTGACAGGGGCTACTCCGGCTACACCTTC. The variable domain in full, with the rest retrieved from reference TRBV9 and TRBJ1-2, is DSGVTQTPKHLITATGQRVTLRCSPRSGDLSVYWYQQSLDQGLQFLIQYYNGEERAKGNILERFSAQQFPDLHSELNLSSLELGDSALYFCASSDRGYSGYTFGSGTRLTVV.

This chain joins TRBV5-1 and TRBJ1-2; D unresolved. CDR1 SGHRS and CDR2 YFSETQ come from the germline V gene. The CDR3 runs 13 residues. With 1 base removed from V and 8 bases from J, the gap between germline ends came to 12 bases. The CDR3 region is CASSLFTLEGYTF. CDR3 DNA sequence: TGCGCCAGCAGCTTGTTCACCCTAGAGGGCTACACCTTC. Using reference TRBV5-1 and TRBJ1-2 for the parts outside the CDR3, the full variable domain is KAGVTQTPRYLIKTRGQQVTLSCSPISGHRSVSWYQQTPGQGLQFLFEYFSETQRNKGNFPGRFSGRQFSNSRSEMNVSTLELGDSALYLCASSLFTLEGYTFGSGTRLTVV.

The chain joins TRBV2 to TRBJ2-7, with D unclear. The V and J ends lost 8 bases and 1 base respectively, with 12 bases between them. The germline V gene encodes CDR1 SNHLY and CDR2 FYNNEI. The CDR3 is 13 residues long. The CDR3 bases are TGTGCCAGCGGTGTAACACCATCCTACGAGCAGTACTTC. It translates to CASGVTPSYEQYF.

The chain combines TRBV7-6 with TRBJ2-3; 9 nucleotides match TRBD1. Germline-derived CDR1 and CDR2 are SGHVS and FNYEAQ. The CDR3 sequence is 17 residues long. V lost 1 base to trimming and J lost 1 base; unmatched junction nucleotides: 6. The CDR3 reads CASSLDPGQGRTDTQYF. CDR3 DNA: TGTGCCAGCAGCTTAGATCCCGGACAGGGGCGCACAGATACGCAGTATTTT.

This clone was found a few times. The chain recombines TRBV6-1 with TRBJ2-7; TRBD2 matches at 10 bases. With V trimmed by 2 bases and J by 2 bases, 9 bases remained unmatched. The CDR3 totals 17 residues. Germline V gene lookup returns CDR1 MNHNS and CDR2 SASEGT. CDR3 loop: CASSESASGGAPYEQYF. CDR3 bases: TGTGCCAGCAGTGAATCCGCAAGCGGGGGGGCACCCTACGAGCAGTACTTC.

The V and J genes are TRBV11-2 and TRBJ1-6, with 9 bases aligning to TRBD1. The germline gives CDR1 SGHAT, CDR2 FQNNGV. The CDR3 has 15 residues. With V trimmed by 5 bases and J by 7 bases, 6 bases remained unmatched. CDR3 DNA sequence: TGTGCCAGCAGCGCAGGGACAGGGTCCAATTCACCCCTCCACTTT. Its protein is CASSAGTGSNSPLHF.

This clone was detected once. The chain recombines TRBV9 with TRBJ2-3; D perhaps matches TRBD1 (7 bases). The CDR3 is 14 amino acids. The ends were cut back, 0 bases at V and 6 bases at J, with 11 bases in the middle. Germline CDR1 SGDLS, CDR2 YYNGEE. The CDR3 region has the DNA TGTGCCAGCAGCGTAGAGGCAGGGGGGGATACGCAGTATTTT. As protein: CASSVEAGGDTQYF.

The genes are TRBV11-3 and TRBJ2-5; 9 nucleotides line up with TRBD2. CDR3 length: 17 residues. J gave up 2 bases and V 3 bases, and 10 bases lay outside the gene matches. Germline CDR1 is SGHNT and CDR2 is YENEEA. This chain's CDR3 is CASSLGGSSGAQETQYF. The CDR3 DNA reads TGTGCCAGCAGCTTGGGTGGGTCTAGCGGGGCACAAGAGACCCAGTACTTC. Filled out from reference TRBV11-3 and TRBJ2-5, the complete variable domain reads EAGVVQSPRYKIIEKKQPVAFWCNPISGHNTLYWYLQNLGQGPELLIRYENEEAVDDSQLPKDRFSAERLKGVDSTLKIQPAELGDSAVYLCASSLGGSSGAQETQYFGPGTRLLVL.

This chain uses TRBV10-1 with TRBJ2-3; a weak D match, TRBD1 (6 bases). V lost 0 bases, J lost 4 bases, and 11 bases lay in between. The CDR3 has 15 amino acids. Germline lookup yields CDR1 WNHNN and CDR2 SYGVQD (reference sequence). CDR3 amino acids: CASSESGTKADTQYF. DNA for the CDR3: TGCGCCAGCAGTGAGTCTGGGACAAAGGCAGATACGCAGTATTTT.

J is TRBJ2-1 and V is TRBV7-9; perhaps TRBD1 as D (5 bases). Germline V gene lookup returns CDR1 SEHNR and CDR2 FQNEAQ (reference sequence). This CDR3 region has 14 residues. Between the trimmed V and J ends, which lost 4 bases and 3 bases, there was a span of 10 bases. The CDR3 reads CASSSDRVYNEQFF. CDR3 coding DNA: TGTGCCAGCAGCTCCGACAGAGTCTACAATGAGCAGTTCTTC. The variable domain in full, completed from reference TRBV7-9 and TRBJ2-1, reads DTGVSQNPRHKITKRGQNVTFRCDPISEHNRLYWYRQTLGQGPEFLTYFQNEAQLEKSRLLSDRFSAERPKGSFSTLEIQRTEQGDSAMYLCASSSDRVYNEQFFGPGTRLTVL.

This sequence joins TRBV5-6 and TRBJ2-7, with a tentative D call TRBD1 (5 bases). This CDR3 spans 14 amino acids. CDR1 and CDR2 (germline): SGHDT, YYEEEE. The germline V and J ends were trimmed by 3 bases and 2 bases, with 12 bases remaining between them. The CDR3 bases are TGTGCCAGCAGCTGGGAAGGGGTAACCTACGAGCAGTACTTC. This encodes CASSWEGVTYEQYF.

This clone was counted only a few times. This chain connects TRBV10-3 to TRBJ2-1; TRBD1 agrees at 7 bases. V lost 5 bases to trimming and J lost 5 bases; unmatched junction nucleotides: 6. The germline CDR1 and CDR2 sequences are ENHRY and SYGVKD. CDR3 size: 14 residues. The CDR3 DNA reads TGTGCCATCAGTCCGTCCGGGACAGACAATGAGCAGTTCTTC. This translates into CAISPSGTDNEQFF.

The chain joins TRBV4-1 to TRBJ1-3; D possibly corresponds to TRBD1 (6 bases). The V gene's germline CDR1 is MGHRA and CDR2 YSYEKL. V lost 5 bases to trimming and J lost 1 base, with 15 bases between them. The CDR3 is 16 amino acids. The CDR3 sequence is CASSKNFRGSGNTIYF. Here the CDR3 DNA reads TGCGCCAGCAGCAAGAACTTCAGGGGTTCTGGAAACACCATATATTTT.

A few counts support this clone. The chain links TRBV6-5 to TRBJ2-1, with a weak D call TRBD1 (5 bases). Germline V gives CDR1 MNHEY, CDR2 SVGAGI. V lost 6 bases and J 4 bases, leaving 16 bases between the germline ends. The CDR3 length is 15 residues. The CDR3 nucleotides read TGTGCCAGCAGCTCGGACACCGGACCTTACAATGAGCAGTTCTTC. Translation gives CASSSDTGPYNEQFF.

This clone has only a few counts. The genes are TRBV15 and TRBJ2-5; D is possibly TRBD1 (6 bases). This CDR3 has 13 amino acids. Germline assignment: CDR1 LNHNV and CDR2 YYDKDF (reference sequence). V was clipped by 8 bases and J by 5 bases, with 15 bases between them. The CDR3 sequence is CATRGTGWETQYF. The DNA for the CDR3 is TGTGCCACCCGGGGCACAGGGTGGGAGACCCAGTACTTC.